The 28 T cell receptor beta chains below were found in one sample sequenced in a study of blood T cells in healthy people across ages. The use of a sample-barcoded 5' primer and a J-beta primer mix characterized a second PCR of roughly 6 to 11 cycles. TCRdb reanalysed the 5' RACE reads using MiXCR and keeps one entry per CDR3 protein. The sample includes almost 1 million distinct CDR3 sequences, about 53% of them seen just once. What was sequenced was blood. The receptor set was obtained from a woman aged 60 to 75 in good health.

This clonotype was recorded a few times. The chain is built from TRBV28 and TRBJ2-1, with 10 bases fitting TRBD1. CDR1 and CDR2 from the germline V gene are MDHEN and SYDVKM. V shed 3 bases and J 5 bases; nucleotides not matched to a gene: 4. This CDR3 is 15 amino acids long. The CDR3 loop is CASSFRGTGDNEQFF. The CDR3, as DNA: TGTGCCAGCAGTTTCCGAGGGACAGGGGACAATGAGCAGTTCTTC.

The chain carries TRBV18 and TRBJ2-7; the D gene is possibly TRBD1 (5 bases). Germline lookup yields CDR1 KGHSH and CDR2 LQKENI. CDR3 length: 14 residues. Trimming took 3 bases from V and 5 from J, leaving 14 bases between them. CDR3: CASSPSTDTHEQYF. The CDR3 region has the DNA TGTGCCAGCTCACCCTCGACAGACACCCACGAGCAGTACTTC.

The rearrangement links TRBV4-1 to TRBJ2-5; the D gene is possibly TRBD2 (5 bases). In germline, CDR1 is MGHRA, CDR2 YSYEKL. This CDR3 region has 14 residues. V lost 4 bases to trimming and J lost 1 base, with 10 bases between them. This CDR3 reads CASSRLPIQETQYF. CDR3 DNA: TGCGCCAGCAGCCGACTACCCATCCAAGAGACCCAGTACTTC.

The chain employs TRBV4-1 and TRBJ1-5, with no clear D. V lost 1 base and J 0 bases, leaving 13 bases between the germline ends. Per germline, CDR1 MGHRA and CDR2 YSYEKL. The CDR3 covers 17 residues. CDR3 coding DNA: TGCGCCAGCAGCCAAGGGGTTATAGGAAATAGCAATCAGCCCCAGCATTTT. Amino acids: CASSQGVIGNSNQPQHF.

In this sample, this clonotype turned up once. The CDR3 nucleotides are TGCAGTGCCACCCCAAGGCTGCCCCCGCGCCAGGGCACGCAGTATTTT. Translating gives CSATPRLPPRQGTQYF. The V gene is TRBV20-1, the J gene TRBJ2-3; a possible D gene is TRBD1 (5 bases). CDR3 size: 16 residues. CDR1 and CDR2 from the germline V gene are DFQATT and SNEGSKA (reference sequence). Between the trimmed V and J ends, which lost 6 bases and 9 bases, there was a span of 28 bases.

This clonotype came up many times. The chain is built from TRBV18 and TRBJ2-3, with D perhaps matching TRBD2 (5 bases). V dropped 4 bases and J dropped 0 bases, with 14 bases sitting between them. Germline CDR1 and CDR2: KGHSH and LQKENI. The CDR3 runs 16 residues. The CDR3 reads CASSLGVPGSTDTQYF. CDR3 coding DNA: TGTGCCAGCTCACTAGGCGTCCCGGGGAGCACAGATACGCAGTATTTT. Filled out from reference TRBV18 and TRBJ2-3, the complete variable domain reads NAGVMQNPRHLVRRRGQEARLRCSPMKGHSHVYWYRQLPEEGLKFMVYLQKENIIDESGMPKERFSAEFPKEGPSILRIQQVVRGDSAAYFCASSLGVPGSTDTQYFGPGTRLTVL.

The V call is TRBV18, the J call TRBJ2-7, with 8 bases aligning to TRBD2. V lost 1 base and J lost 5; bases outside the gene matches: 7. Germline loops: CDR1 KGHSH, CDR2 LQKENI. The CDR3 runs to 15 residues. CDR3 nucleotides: TGTGCCAGCTCACCACTAGGCTCGGGAGGGGACGAGCAGTACTTC. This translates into CASSPLGSGGDEQYF.

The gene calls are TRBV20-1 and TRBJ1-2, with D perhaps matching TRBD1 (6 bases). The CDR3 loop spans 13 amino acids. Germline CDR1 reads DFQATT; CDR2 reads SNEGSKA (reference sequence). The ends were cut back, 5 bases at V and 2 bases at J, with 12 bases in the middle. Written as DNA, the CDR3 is TGCAGTGCTGGCCGGACAGCCAACTATGGCTACACCTTC. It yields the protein CSAGRTANYGYTF.

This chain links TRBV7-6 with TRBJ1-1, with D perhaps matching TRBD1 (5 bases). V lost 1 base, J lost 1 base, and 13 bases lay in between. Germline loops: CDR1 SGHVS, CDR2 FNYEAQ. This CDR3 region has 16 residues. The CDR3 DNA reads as TGTGCCAGCAGCTTAGAATTGGGGCGGAAGAACACTGAAGCTTTCTTT. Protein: CASSLELGRKNTEAFF.

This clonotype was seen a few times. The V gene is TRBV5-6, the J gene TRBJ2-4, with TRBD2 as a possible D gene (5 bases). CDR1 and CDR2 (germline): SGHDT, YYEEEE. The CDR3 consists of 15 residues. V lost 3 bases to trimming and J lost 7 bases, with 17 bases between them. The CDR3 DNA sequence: TGTGCCAGCAGCTATGAGCGGATCCCACGCAACATTCAGTACTTC. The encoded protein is CASSYERIPRNIQYF.

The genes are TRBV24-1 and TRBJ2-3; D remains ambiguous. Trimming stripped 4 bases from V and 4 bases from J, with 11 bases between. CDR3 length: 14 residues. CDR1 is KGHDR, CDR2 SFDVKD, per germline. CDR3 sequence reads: CATSDWDSADTQYF. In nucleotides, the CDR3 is TGTGCCACCAGTGACTGGGATTCTGCAGATACGCAGTATTTT.

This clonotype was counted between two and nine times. CDR3 amino acids: CSVLGGYTEAFF. The CDR3 region has the DNA TGCAGCGTTCTCGGAGGATACACTGAAGCTTTCTTT. The V and J genes are TRBV29-1 and TRBJ1-1; D gene uncertain. Germline V gene sequence: CDR1 SQVTM, CDR2 ANQGSEA. Trimming shortened V by 5 bases and J by 3 bases, and 10 bases separated the two germline ends. CDR3 length: 12 residues. The variable domain in full, completed from reference TRBV29-1 and TRBJ1-1, reads SAVISQKPSRDICQRGTSLTIQCQVDSQVTMMFWYRQQPGQSLTLIATANQGSEATYESGFVIDKFPISRPNLTFSTLTVSNMSPEDSSIYLCSVLGGYTEAFFGQGTRLTVV.

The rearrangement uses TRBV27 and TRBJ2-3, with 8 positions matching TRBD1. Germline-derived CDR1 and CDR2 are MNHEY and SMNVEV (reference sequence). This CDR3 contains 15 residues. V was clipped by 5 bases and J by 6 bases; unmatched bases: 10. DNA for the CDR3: TGTGCCAGCAGTCGAGCAGGGGGCGTCCTGGATACGCAGTATTTT. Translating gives CASSRAGGVLDTQYF.

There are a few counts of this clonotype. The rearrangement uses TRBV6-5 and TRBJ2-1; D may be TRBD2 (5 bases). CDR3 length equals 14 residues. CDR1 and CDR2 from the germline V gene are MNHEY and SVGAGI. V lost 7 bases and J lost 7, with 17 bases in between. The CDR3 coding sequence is TGTGCCAGCATCAAGGACTCGGGCACAAATGAGCAGTTCTTC. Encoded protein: CASIKDSGTNEQFF.

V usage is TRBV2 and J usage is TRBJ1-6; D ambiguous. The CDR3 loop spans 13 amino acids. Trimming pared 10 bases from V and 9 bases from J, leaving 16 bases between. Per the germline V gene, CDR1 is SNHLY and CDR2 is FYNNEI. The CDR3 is CATGLGSGSPLHF. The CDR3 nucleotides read TGTGCCACCGGCCTTGGGTCGGGTTCACCCCTCCACTTT.

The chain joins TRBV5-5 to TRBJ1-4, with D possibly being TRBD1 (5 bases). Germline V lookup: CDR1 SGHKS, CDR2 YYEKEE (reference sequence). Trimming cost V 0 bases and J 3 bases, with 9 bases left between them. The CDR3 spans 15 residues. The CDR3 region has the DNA TGTGCCAGCAGCTTGGTCCGGGGCCCTAATGAAAAACTGTTTTTT. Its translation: CASSLVRGPNEKLFF.

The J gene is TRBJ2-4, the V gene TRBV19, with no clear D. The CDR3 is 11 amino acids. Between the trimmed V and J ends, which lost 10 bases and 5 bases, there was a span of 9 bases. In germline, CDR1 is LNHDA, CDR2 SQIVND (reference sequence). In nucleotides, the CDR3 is TGTGCCACCACGGACCAAAACATTCAGTACTTC. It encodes CATTDQNIQYF.

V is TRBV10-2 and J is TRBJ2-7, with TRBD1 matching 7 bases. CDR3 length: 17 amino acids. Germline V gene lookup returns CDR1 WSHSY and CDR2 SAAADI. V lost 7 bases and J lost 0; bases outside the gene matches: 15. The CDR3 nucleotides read TGCGCCAGCAATTTGGGACAGCATCGCTTTAGCTCCTACGAGCAGTACTTC. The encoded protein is CASNLGQHRFSSYEQYF.

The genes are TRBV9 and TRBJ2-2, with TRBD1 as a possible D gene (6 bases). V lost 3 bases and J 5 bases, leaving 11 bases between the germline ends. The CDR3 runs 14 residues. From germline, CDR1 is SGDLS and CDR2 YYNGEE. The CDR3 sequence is CASSGQRGTGELFF. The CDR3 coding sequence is TGTGCCAGCAGCGGTCAGAGGGGGACCGGGGAGCTGTTTTTT.

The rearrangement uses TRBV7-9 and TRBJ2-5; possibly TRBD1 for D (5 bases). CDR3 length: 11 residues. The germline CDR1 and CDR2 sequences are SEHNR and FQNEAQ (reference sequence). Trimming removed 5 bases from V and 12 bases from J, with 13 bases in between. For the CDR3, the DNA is TGTGCCAGCAGCCACGACAGAGCCAAGTACTTC. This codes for CASSHDRAKYF.

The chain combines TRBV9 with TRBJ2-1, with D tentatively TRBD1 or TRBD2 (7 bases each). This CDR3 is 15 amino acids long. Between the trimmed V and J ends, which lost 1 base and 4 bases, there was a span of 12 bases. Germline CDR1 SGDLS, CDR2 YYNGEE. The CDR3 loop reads CASSVREGAYNEQFF. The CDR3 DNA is TGTGCCAGCAGCGTAAGGGAGGGGGCTTACAATGAGCAGTTCTTC.

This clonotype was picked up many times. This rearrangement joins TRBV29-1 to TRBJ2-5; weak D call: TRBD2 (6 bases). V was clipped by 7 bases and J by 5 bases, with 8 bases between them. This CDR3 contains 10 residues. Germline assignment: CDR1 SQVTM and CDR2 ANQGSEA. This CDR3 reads CSAGGETQYF. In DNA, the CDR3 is TGCAGCGCAGGAGGGGAGACCCAGTACTTC.

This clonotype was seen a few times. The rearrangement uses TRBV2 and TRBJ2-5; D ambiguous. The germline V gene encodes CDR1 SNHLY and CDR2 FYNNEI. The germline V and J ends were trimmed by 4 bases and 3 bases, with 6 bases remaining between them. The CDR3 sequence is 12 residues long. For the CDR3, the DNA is TGTGCCAGCAGTGGGCGGAAAGAGACCCAGTACTTC. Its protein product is CASSGRKETQYF.

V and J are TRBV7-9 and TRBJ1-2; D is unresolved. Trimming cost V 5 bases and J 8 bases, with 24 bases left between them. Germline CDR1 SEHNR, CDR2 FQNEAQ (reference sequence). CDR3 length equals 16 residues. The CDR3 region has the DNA TGTGCCAGCAGCCAATCGGAGGCAGAGCGCCGGAGGGGCTACACCTTC. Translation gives CASSQSEAERRRGYTF.

The CDR3 sequence: CSARDQGGLSYEQYF. For the CDR3, the DNA is TGCAGTGCTAGAGATCAGGGCGGCCTATCCTACGAGCAGTACTTC. The chain links TRBV20-1 to TRBJ2-7, with D perhaps matching TRBD1 (5 bases). The germline CDR1 and CDR2 sequences are DFQATT and SNEGSKA (reference sequence). The germline V and J ends were trimmed by 0 bases and 1 base, with 13 bases remaining between them. This CDR3 contains 15 residues.

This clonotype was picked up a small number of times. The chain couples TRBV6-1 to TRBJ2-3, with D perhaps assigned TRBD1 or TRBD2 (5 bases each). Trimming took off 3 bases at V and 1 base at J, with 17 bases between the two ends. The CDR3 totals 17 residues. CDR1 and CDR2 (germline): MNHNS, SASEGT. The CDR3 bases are TGTGCCAGCAGTGACCCCCTTTCGAGGGGTGGCACAGATACGCAGTATTTT. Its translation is CASSDPLSRGGTDTQYF.

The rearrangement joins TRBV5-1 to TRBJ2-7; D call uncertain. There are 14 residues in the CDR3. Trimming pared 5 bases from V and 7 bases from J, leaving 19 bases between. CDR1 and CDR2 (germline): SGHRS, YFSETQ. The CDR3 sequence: CASRAGSETWEQYF. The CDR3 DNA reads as TGCGCCAGCAGAGCCGGGTCCGAGACGTGGGAGCAGTACTTC.

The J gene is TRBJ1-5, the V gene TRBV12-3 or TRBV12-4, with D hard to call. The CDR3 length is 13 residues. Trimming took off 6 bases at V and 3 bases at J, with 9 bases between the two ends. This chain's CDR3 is CASRRAPNQPQHF. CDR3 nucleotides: TGTGCCAGCAGAAGGGCGCCCAATCAGCCCCAGCATTTT.